This TCR beta chain was captured in a study of post-analysis software for immune sequencing data. Study overall: Secondary progressive, relapsing-remitting and progressive-relapsing multiple sclerosis were among the included disease courses.

The TCR beta cDNA libraries contained unique molecular identifiers. TCRdb independently ran MiXCR on the PCR reads; one entry per CDR3 protein. The sample carries 800,000 to 950,000 distinct CDR3 sequences, roughly 50% recorded once. The sequenced sample consisted of blood. This receptor was identified in a girl under 18 with multiple sclerosis.

CDR3 DNA sequence: TGCGCCAGCAGCCAAGATCCGGAGGAGGGAGGCTATGGCTACACCTTC. It yields the protein CASSQDPEEGGYGYTF. The V and J genes are TRBV4-1 and TRBJ1-2; D uncertain. This CDR3 has 16 residues. Germline V gene lookup returns CDR1 MGHRA and CDR2 YSYEKL. V lost 0 bases, J lost 4 bases, and 15 bases lay in between.